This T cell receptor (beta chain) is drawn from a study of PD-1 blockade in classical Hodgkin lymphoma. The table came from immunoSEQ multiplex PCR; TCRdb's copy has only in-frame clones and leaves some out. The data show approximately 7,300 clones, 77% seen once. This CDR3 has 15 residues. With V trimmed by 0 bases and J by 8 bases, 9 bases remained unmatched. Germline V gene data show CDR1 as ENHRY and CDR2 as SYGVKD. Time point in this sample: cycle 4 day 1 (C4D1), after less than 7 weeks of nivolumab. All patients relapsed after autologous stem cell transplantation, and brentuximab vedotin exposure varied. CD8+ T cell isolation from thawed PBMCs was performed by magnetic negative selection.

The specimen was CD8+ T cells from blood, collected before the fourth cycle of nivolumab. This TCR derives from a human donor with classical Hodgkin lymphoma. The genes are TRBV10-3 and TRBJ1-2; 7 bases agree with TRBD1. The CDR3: CAISESAAGGEGYTF. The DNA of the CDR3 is TGTGCCATCAGTGAGTCCGCGGCAGGGGGTGAGGGCTACACCTTC.